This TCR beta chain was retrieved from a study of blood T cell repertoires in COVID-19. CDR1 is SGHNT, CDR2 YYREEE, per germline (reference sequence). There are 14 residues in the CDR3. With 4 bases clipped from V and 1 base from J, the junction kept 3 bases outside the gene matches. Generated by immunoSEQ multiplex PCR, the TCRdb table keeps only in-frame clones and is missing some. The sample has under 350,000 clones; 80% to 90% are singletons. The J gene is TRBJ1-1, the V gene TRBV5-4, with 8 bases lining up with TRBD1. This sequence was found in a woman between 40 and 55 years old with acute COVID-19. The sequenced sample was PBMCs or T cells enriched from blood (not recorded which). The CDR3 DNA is TGTGCCAGCAGCCGTGGACAGGGGAACACTGAAGCTTTCTTT. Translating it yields CASSRGQGNTEAFF. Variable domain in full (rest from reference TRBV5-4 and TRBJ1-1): ETGVTQSPTHLIKTRGQQVTLRCSSQSGHNTVSWYQQALGQGPQFIFQYYREEENGRGNFPPRFSGLQFPNYSSELNVNALELDDSALYLCASSRGQGNTEAFFGQGTRLTVV.